The 28 T cell receptor beta chains listed next were all sequenced from one sample in a study of cytomegalovirus exposure and HLA in healthy donors (dated by TCRdb to the late 2010s). Libraries came from the immunoSEQ multiplex PCR assay. A mixture of 60 forward primers for TCR Vbeta segments and 13 reverse primers for TCR Jbeta segments was used in the multiplex PCR. The source is immuneACCESS, and TCRdb retained only in-frame sequences with V and J called. Part of the clones is not carried over; for the studies checked, unresolved V genes explain less than half of this, and the remainder is unexplained. The sample table holds 90,000 to 100,000 clones, of which 80% to 90% were seen once. Clones ranked in the top ten supply about 1.5% of the sample. The sample consisted of PBMCs. These TCRs come from a man aged 35-49 years in good health and CMV-seronegative.

The chain recombines TRBV16 with TRBJ2-3; TRBD1 agrees at 8 bases. V shed 8 bases, J shed 4 bases, and the junction held 2 bases outside the gene matches. CDR3 length: 12 amino acids. The V gene's germline CDR1 is KGHSY and CDR2 FQNENV. The CDR3 region has the DNA TGTGCCAGCGCACAGGGGGCAGATACGCAGTATTTT. It codes for CASAQGADTQYF.

CDR3 loop: CATTAAGGNTIYF. DNA for the CDR3: TGTGCCACCACCGCCGCAGGGGGAAACACCATATATTTT. The chain uses TRBV6-5 and TRBJ1-3; D is perhaps TRBD1 (5 bases). Trimming took 10 bases from V and 4 from J, leaving 14 bases between them. CDR1 and CDR2 (germline): MNHEY, SVGAGI. CDR3 length equals 13 residues.

This clone has a single count. V usage is TRBV7-2 and J usage is TRBJ2-1; 9 nucleotides align to TRBD2. V shed 1 base, J shed 2 bases, and the junction held 3 bases outside the gene matches. In germline, CDR1 is SGHTA, CDR2 FQGNSA. The CDR3 is 16 amino acids. The CDR3: CASSLVSGGTYNEQFF. In DNA, the CDR3 is TGTGCCAGCAGCTTAGTTAGCGGGGGAACCTACAATGAGCAGTTCTTC.

The genes are TRBV27 and TRBJ2-7, with 9 bases fitting TRBD1. V shed 2 bases and J 4 bases; nucleotides not matched to a gene: 3. This CDR3 has 14 residues. Germline CDR1 is MNHEY and CDR2 is SMNVEV (reference sequence). The CDR3 spells CASSLDRGGYEQYF. The CDR3 DNA sequence: TGTGCCAGCAGTTTAGACAGGGGGGGATACGAGCAGTACTTC.

The chain carries TRBV5-1 and TRBJ1-1, with 10 nucleotides matching TRBD1. From germline, CDR1 is SGHRS and CDR2 YFSETQ. The length of the CDR3 is 14 residues. V shed 4 bases, J shed 4 bases, and the junction held 4 bases outside the gene matches. The CDR3: CASSRRDRGTEAFF. For the CDR3, the DNA is TGCGCCAGCAGCCGTCGGGACAGGGGCACTGAAGCTTTCTTT.

V gene TRBV19 combines with J gene TRBJ2-5, with D possibly being TRBD2 (6 bases). The CDR3 is 13 amino acids. Germline V lookup: CDR1 LNHDA, CDR2 SQIVND (reference sequence). Trimming removed 5 bases from V and 6 bases from J, with 13 bases in between. CDR3 region: CASSSGTLKTQYF. The CDR3 DNA reads TGTGCCAGTAGTTCTGGGACTCTCAAGACCCAGTACTTC.

This chain uses TRBV4-1 with TRBJ1-5, with 8 bases matching TRBD1. The CDR3 is made up of 17 amino acids. The germline gives CDR1 MGHRA, CDR2 YSYEKL. The ends lost 5 bases at V and 1 base at J; junction bases unmatched: 10. DNA for the CDR3: TGCGCCAGCAGCAACCCCGACAGGGGTTACAGCAATCAGCCCCAGCATTTT. It specifies CASSNPDRGYSNQPQHF.

This clone was seen a handful of times. V is TRBV21-1 and J is TRBJ1-1; the D call of TRBD1 is as the table states it, not checked on the DNA. TRBV21-1 is tagged as a pseudogene. The CDR3 consists of 13 residues. CDR3 nucleotides: TGTGCCAGCGGACAAACAGAGAACACTGAAGCTTTCTTT. The encoded protein is CASGQTENTEAFF.

Here the CDR3 reads CASSRGGGIPPRPSPLHF. The CDR3 DNA reads TGTGCCAGCAGCCGCGGCGGGGGGATTCCGCCAAGACCTTCACCCCTCCACTTT. The rearrangement links TRBV7-9 to TRBJ1-6; TRBD1 is a possible D gene (5 bases). This CDR3 is 18 amino acids long. Germline CDR1 reads SEHNR; CDR2 reads FQNEAQ (reference sequence). Trimming shortened V by 5 bases and J by 9 bases, and 26 bases separated the two germline ends.

The chain joins TRBV6-6 to TRBJ2-3; D remains unclear. V lost 2 bases and J lost 12, with 12 bases in between. The CDR3 extends over 12 amino acids. Germline V CDR1 and CDR2: MNHNY, SVGAGI (reference sequence). The CDR3 DNA sequence: TGTGCCAGCAGTTACCTACACAGAACCCAGTATTTT. Its translation: CASSYLHRTQYF.

This clone was recorded only once. The chain uses TRBV18 and TRBJ1-5; the match to TRBD1 covers 9 bases. V gave up 2 bases and J gave up 1 base; unmatched junction bases: 6. Germline V gene sequence: CDR1 KGHSH, CDR2 LQKENI. CDR3 length: 17 residues. CDR3 DNA sequence: TGTGCCAGCTCACCATCTGGAACAGGGGGCAGCAATCAGCCCCAGCATTTT. Encoded protein: CASSPSGTGGSNQPQHF.

The chain couples TRBV5-4 to TRBJ1-1, with D perhaps matching TRBD1 (6 bases). Trimming stripped 4 bases from V and 6 bases from J, with 13 bases between. Germline CDR1 reads SGHNT; CDR2 reads YYREEE (reference sequence). The CDR3 runs 13 residues. CDR3 in amino acids: CASSLGAGPEAFF. The CDR3, as DNA: TGTGCCAGCAGCCTGGGGGCGGGTCCTGAAGCTTTCTTT.

The chain employs TRBV7-9 and TRBJ2-2; 7 nucleotides agree with TRBD1. The germline V gene has CDR1 SEHNR and CDR2 FQNEAQ (reference sequence). This CDR3 comprises 16 residues. V shed 3 bases, J shed 4 bases, and the junction held 8 bases outside the gene matches. The CDR3 DNA reads TGTGCCAGCAGCTTTATAGGGGGCTCCATCACCGGGGAGCTGTTTTTT. Protein product: CASSFIGGSITGELFF.

J is TRBJ1-1 and V is TRBV11-3; the match to TRBD1 covers 7 bases. V dropped 5 bases and J dropped 2; count of bases not matched to a gene: 2. Germline CDR1 SGHNT, CDR2 YENEEA. The CDR3 is made up of 13 amino acids. The CDR3 spells CASSQGVNTEAFF. In nucleotides, the CDR3 is TGTGCCAGCAGCCAGGGGGTTAACACTGAAGCTTTCTTT.

The V and J genes are TRBV5-1 and TRBJ1-1; no definite D call. Germline V gene lookup returns CDR1 SGHRS and CDR2 YFSETQ. Trimming cost V 4 bases and J 6 bases, with 16 bases left between them. CDR3 size: 14 residues. CDR3 in amino acids: CASSPSNGQPEAFF. CDR3 DNA: TGCGCCAGCAGCCCCAGCAATGGGCAGCCTGAAGCTTTCTTT. Using reference TRBV5-1 and TRBJ1-1 for the parts outside the CDR3, the full variable domain is KAGVTQTPRYLIKTRGQQVTLSCSPISGHRSVSWYQQTPGQGLQFLFEYFSETQRNKGNFPGRFSGRQFSNSRSEMNVSTLELGDSALYLCASSPSNGQPEAFFGQGTRLTVV.

This chain joins TRBV2 and TRBJ2-1; 9 nucleotides align to TRBD1. Germline trimming cut 6 bases from V and 6 bases from J; bases unmatched to any gene: 3. Germline values: CDR1 SNHLY, CDR2 FYNNEI. There are 13 residues in the CDR3. CDR3 DNA: TGTGCCAGCAGGGGGACAGGGTTCAATGAGCAGTTCTTC. This encodes CASRGTGFNEQFF.

This clone was seen only once. The chain is built from TRBV5-8 and TRBJ1-1; no clear D gene. V was pared by 3 bases and J by 1 base, with 16 bases between. In germline, CDR1 is SGHTS, CDR2 YDEGEE. This CDR3 region has 16 residues. In DNA, the CDR3 is TGTGCCAGCAGCTCAGTACCGGGAAATCAGAACACTGAAGCTTTCTTT. Protein product: CASSSVPGNQNTEAFF.

This chain uses TRBV7-7 with TRBJ2-2, with TRBD2 as a possible D gene (7 bases). From germline, CDR1 is SSHAT and CDR2 FNYEAQ (reference sequence). Trimming took off 5 bases at V and 4 bases at J, with 20 bases between the two ends. CDR3 size: 17 residues. For the CDR3, the DNA is TGTGCCAGCAGCCCCGGACTTCGGGGGGCCCGCACCGGGGAGCTGTTTTTT. Protein: CASSPGLRGARTGELFF.

This clone appeared a single time. For the CDR3, the DNA is TGTGCCAGCAGCGCGGGCCGGGACAGGGGAAATTCACCCCTCCACTTT. It is translated as CASSAGRDRGNSPLHF. This chain connects TRBV5-4 to TRBJ1-6; 10 bases line up with TRBD1. CDR1 SGHNT and CDR2 YYREEE come from the germline V gene (reference sequence). V lost 4 bases and J lost 7; bases outside the gene matches: 8. The CDR3 is made up of 16 amino acids.

The rearrangement uses TRBV19 and TRBJ2-7; 10 bases line up with TRBD2. Germline V gene lookup returns CDR1 LNHDA and CDR2 SQIVND (reference sequence). V lost 6 bases and J lost 4; bases outside the gene matches: 6. This CDR3 has 14 residues. CDR3 bases: TGTGCCAGTAGCCCTACTAGCGGGGTTTACGAGCAGTACTTC. Residues: CASSPTSGVYEQYF.

The gene calls are TRBV5-6 and TRBJ2-1; possible D gene TRBD2, 6 bases. Trimming shortened V by 3 bases and J by 9 bases, and 13 bases separated the two germline ends. Per germline, CDR1 SGHDT and CDR2 YYEEEE. This CDR3 has 13 amino acids. CDR3 in DNA: TGTGCCAGCAGCTACTCGGGACTTTTTGAGCAGTTCTTC. Encoded protein: CASSYSGLFEQFF.

CDR3 sequence reads: CASSSGQGNEKLFF. In DNA form, the CDR3 reads TGTGCCAGTAGTTCGGGACAGGGTAATGAAAAACTGTTTTTT. J is TRBJ1-4 and V is TRBV19; 9 bases are shared with TRBD1. Germline loops: CDR1 LNHDA, CDR2 SQIVND (reference sequence). The junction had 2 bases not matched to a gene; V was cut back by 5 bases and J by 4 bases. CDR3 length equals 14 residues.

This clone was picked up a small number of times. V is TRBV7-2 and J is TRBJ2-1; D possibly corresponds to TRBD2 (6 bases). The germline CDR1 and CDR2 sequences are SGHTA and FQGNSA. The CDR3 covers 15 residues. Between the trimmed V and J ends, which lost 1 base and 7 bases, there was a span of 14 bases. The CDR3 spells CASSLGGGGWNEQFF. In DNA form, the CDR3 reads TGTGCCAGCAGCTTAGGTGGCGGAGGGTGGAATGAGCAGTTCTTC.

The rearrangement uses TRBV4-3 and TRBJ1-5, with TRBD1 as a possible D gene (6 bases). Deletions cut 0 bases from V and 11 bases from J, with 11 bases between. The CDR3 has 13 amino acids. Germline V lookup: CDR1 LGHNA, CDR2 YSLEER. DNA for the CDR3: TGCGCCAGCAGCCAAGAACGACAGGCGGCCCAGCATTTT. It encodes CASSQERQAAQHF.

V gene TRBV6-4 combines with J gene TRBJ2-2; a possible D gene is TRBD2 (6 bases). The germline V gene has CDR1 MRHNA and CDR2 SNTAGT. V gave up 0 bases and J gave up 5 bases, with 13 bases separating them. The CDR3 totals 16 residues. The CDR3 spells CASSDSERDWTGELFF. The DNA of the CDR3 is TGTGCCAGCAGTGACTCGGAAAGGGACTGGACCGGGGAGCTGTTTTTT.

The sample holds a few counts of this clone. The rearrangement joins TRBV5-8 to TRBJ2-7; TRBD1 matches at 7 bases. V was clipped by 3 bases and J by 0 bases; unmatched bases: 3. This CDR3 spans 14 amino acids. The germline CDR1 and CDR2 sequences are SGHTS and YDEGEE. This CDR3 reads CASSWGQNSYEQYF. DNA of the CDR3: TGTGCCAGCAGCTGGGGACAGAACTCCTACGAGCAGTACTTC.

CDR3 bases: TGTGCCAGTTCCTCAGGCTTGAGCTCCTACGAGCAGTACTTC. It codes for CASSSGLSSYEQYF. The chain combines TRBV19 with TRBJ2-7; no clear D. The ends were cut back, 8 bases at V and 0 bases at J, with 14 bases in the middle. Germline CDR1 is LNHDA and CDR2 is SQIVND (reference sequence). The CDR3 loop spans 14 amino acids.

This clone occurred a few times. The chain employs TRBV7-9 and TRBJ1-3; possibly TRBD1 for D (5 bases). CDR3 length: 16 residues. Trimming pared 3 bases from V and 8 bases from J, leaving 20 bases between. The germline V gene encodes CDR1 SEHNR and CDR2 FQNEAQ (reference sequence). The CDR3 loop reads CASSFVGAHERHTIYF. Here the CDR3 DNA reads TGTGCCAGCAGCTTTGTAGGGGCGCACGAACGTCACACCATATATTTT.